The entry that follows covers one T cell receptor (beta chain) sequence. How the authors handled the data: Amplified reference gene primers provided the basis for estimating nucleated cell counts. This table comes from immunoSEQ multiplex PCR, and its TCRdb copy is limited to in-frame clones, with some not included. The DNA gave D and trimming, while V, J and clone size come from that table. The sample yields 150,000 to 180,000 clones, approximately 80% seen once. The V gene end was trimmed by 10 bases and the J gene end by 3 bases; junction bases not matched to a gene: 9. The germline gives CDR1 SGHTA, CDR2 FQGTGA. This CDR3 is built from 15 residues. This record belongs to a study of blood T cell repertoires in COVID-19. Study overall: T cells, B-cell-depleted T cells, or PBMCs supplied cDNA or gDNA.

Patients in Seattle were enrolled during active infection, then followed longitudinally. Material: peripheral blood. The rearrangement links TRBV7-3 to TRBJ2-1, with TRBD1 matching over 10 bases. The sequence was collected from a woman between 55 and 75 years old with COVID-19, enrolled during active disease. CDR3 protein: CATQLGTGVYNEQFF. The CDR3 DNA reads TGTGCCACCCAGTTGGGGACAGGGGTCTACAATGAGCAGTTCTTC.